These 20 T cell receptor beta chains were sequenced from one sample in a study of response to subunit inactivated influenza vaccine. TCRdb redid the calling of the RT-PCR reads with MiXCR, one entry per CDR3 protein. The sample has more than 550,000 distinct CDR3 sequences; around 10% are singletons. Another study also made use of these data, one on T cells expressing NK-cell markers. Per that study: 5'RACE template switching with UMIs generated TCR beta cDNA.

Sequenced here: PBMCs from blood, sampled on the day of vaccination. All receptors derive from a man between 50 and 59 years old who received an inactivated influenza vaccine.

This clonotype occurred a few times. The rearrangement links TRBV15 to TRBJ1-5; D uncertain. Germline CDR1 and CDR2: LNHNV and YYDKDF (reference sequence). Between the trimmed V and J ends, which lost 2 bases and 0 bases, there was a span of 8 bases. The length of the CDR3 is 15 residues. The CDR3 DNA reads as TGTGCCACCAGCAGATCCCCCGATAGCAATCAGCCCCAGCATTTT. Translated: CATSRSPDSNQPQHF. The whole variable domain, filled in from reference TRBV15 and TRBJ1-5, reads DAMVIQNPRYQVTQFGKPVTLSCSQTLNHNVMYWYQQKSSQAPKLLFHYYDKDFNNEADTPDNFQSRRPNTSFCFLDIRSPGLGDTAMYLCATSRSPDSNQPQHFGDGTRLSIL.

This chain links TRBV11-2 with TRBJ2-1, with D tentatively TRBD2 (5 bases). The germline V gene has CDR1 SGHAT and CDR2 FQNNGV. The CDR3 runs to 16 residues. The V end was cut by 3 bases, the J end by 8 bases, with 20 bases between. CDR3 bases: TGTGCCAGCAGCTTTTCTTCCTGGGAGCGCAGCGATGAGCAGTTCTTC. Translation: CASSFSSWERSDEQFF.

This clonotype was found a few times. V usage is TRBV12-3 or TRBV12-4 and J usage is TRBJ2-7; 7 nucleotides line up with TRBD1. The CDR3 is 12 amino acids. V trimming: 8 bases; J trimming: 0 bases; junction bases outside the gene matches: 1. The CDR3 nucleotides read TGTGCCAGCGGACAGGACTCCTACGAGCAGTACTTC. This sequence encodes CASGQDSYEQYF.

V and J are TRBV24-1 and TRBJ2-1; 12 bases align to TRBD2. This CDR3 has 16 amino acids. The V gene end was trimmed by 1 base and the J gene end by 10 bases; junction bases not matched to a gene: 7. The germline V gene has CDR1 KGHDR and CDR2 SFDVKD. CDR3: CATSDFTLAGGREQFF. CDR3 in DNA: TGTGCCACCAGTGATTTCACACTAGCGGGAGGTAGGGAGCAGTTCTTC.

The chain employs TRBV7-2 and TRBJ2-1; D unclear. Looked up from germline, CDR1 is SGHTA and CDR2 is FQGNSA. The CDR3 runs 13 residues. Trimming pared 1 base from V and 10 bases from J, leaving 11 bases between. As DNA, the CDR3 is TGTGCCAGCAGCTTAGGTACCGAATACGAGCAGTTCTTC. Translated: CASSLGTEYEQFF.

This clonotype has a handful of counts. V usage is TRBV7-6 and J usage is TRBJ2-7; D possibly corresponds to TRBD2 (5 bases). Germline V gene sequence: CDR1 SGHVS, CDR2 FNYEAQ. Deletions cut 0 bases from V and 4 bases from J, with 10 bases between. The CDR3 has 14 amino acids. The DNA for the CDR3 is TGTGCCAGCAGCTTAGCGTCAACGGGGTACGAGCAGTACTTC. It encodes CASSLASTGYEQYF.

This clonotype has a count of ten or more. The chain employs TRBV28 and TRBJ1-5, with D hard to call. V lost 1 base and J lost 3, with 7 bases in between. Germline CDR1 and CDR2: MDHEN and SYDVKM. The CDR3 runs to 14 residues. The CDR3 sequence is CASSLFALNQPQHF. The CDR3 DNA is TGTGCCAGCAGTTTATTCGCCCTCAATCAGCCCCAGCATTTT.

This rearrangement joins TRBV5-1 to TRBJ2-7; D may be TRBD1 or TRBD2 (6 bases each). This CDR3 comprises 13 residues. From germline, CDR1 is SGHRS and CDR2 YFSETQ. The CDR3 sequence: CATRRDTAYEQYF. DNA of the CDR3: TGCGCTACTAGGAGGGACACCGCCTACGAGCAGTACTTC.

The V gene is TRBV5-1, the J gene TRBJ2-7; 9 bases line up with TRBD1. The germline V gene has CDR1 SGHRS and CDR2 YFSETQ. After removal of 3 bases from V and 3 bases from J, the junction contained 7 bases not matched to a gene. This CDR3 comprises 15 residues. The CDR3 protein is CASSYEQGAGYEQYF. DNA of the CDR3: TGCGCCAGCAGCTACGAACAGGGGGCGGGCTACGAGCAGTACTTC.

The chain carries TRBV7-9 and TRBJ2-3; tentatively, D is TRBD2 (6 bases). The CDR3 runs to 17 residues. Germline V gives CDR1 SEHNR, CDR2 FQNEAQ (reference sequence). V gave up 5 bases and J gave up 1 base, with 19 bases separating them. The CDR3 coding sequence is TGTGCCAGCAGCGCCGGGGGTAGGGCCACCCGCACAGATACGCAGTATTTT. Protein product: CASSAGGRATRTDTQYF.

This clonotype was observed at least ten times. This chain joins TRBV29-1 and TRBJ1-1; no clear D. The CDR3 totals 13 residues. V was pared by 4 bases and J by 0 bases, with 9 bases between. CDR1 is SQVTM and CDR2 is ANQGSEA in the germline V gene. In DNA, the CDR3 is TGCAGCGTTGCTTCCGAGATGAACACTGAAGCTTTCTTT. Translated, it gives CSVASEMNTEAFF.

This clonotype was seen more than once but under ten times. The chain recombines TRBV2 with TRBJ2-1; D is ambiguous. Trimming cost V 2 bases and J 1 base, with 12 bases left between them. This CDR3 region has 16 residues. CDR1 SNHLY and CDR2 FYNNEI come from the germline V gene. In DNA form, the CDR3 reads TGTGCCAGCAGTGAAATTGTCGTGGGGTCCTACAATGAGCAGTTCTTC. It yields the protein CASSEIVVGSYNEQFF.

This clonotype was counted at least ten times. The rearrangement links TRBV12-3 or TRBV12-4 to TRBJ2-7, with a weak D call TRBD2 (6 bases). Trimming took off 7 bases at V and 1 base at J, with 14 bases between the two ends. The CDR3 runs 14 residues. CDR3 sequence reads: CASTLGGGSYEQYF. The CDR3, as DNA: TGTGCCAGCACCCTTGGGGGAGGTTCCTACGAGCAGTACTTC.

This clonotype was seen repeatedly, ten times or more. The V gene is TRBV20-1, the J gene TRBJ2-3, with TRBD2 matching over 10 bases. Germline values: CDR1 DFQATT, CDR2 SNEGSKA (reference sequence). This CDR3 region has 13 residues. Unmatched junction bases numbered 3, after V lost 5 bases and J lost 4 bases. The CDR3 DNA sequence: TGCAGTGCTTTTAGCGGGAGGTCAGATACGCAGTATTTT. The encoded protein is CSAFSGRSDTQYF.

This clonotype has a handful of counts. The rearrangement links TRBV20-1 to TRBJ2-7; TRBD2 might be the D (5 bases). V was cut by 1 base and J by 5 bases, with 15 bases left in between. The CDR3 covers 14 residues. Germline loops: CDR1 DFQATT, CDR2 SNEGSKA (reference sequence). The CDR3 reads CSARAPAALHEQYF. The CDR3 DNA reads TGCAGTGCTAGAGCTCCAGCGGCTCTCCACGAGCAGTACTTC.

The chain carries TRBV14 and TRBJ2-7; TRBD2 aligns across 7 bases. The CDR3 totals 15 residues. Per the germline V gene, CDR1 is SGHDN and CDR2 is FVKESK. V trimming: 2 bases; J trimming: 7 bases; junction bases outside the gene matches: 11. CDR3 protein: CASSQILAATGEQYF. The CDR3 DNA is TGTGCCAGCAGCCAAATCCTAGCGGCCACCGGGGAGCAGTACTTC.

By frequency in the sample, this clonotype is medium-sized. The rearrangement uses TRBV10-3 and TRBJ2-1; TRBD2 matches at 7 bases. This CDR3 contains 18 residues. Germline trimming cut 0 bases from V and 3 bases from J; bases unmatched to any gene: 11. CDR1 is ENHRY, CDR2 SYGVKD, per germline. The CDR3 loop reads CAISESIAGSGRYNEQFF. The CDR3 coding sequence is TGTGCCATCAGTGAGTCGATAGCGGGCTCAGGACGCTACAATGAGCAGTTCTTC.

The chain carries TRBV7-9 and TRBJ2-3; 12 bases map to TRBD2. Losses at the gene ends were 5 bases for V and 2 bases for J; bases not matched to a gene: 5. The CDR3 spans 16 residues. CDR1 and CDR2 from the germline V gene are SEHNR and FQNEAQ (reference sequence). This CDR3 is CASSPTSGGYTDTQYF. CDR3 coding DNA: TGTGCCAGCAGCCCAACTAGCGGGGGGTACACAGATACGCAGTATTTT.

This clonotype was seen more than once but under ten times. The gene calls are TRBV29-1 and TRBJ2-1; 13 bases line up with TRBD2. The CDR3 consists of 15 residues. Per the germline V gene, CDR1 is SQVTM and CDR2 is ANQGSEA. Unmatched junction bases numbered 3, after V lost 4 bases and J lost 3 bases. The CDR3, as DNA: TGCAGCGTTGGAGGGACTAGCGGGATCTACAATGAGCAGTTCTTC. Translated, it gives CSVGGTSGIYNEQFF.

This clonotype occurred a few times. The chain carries TRBV14 and TRBJ1-4; no reliable D call. V was shortened by 0 bases and J by 8 bases, with 10 bases between the two germline ends. This CDR3 comprises 14 residues. Germline V gene sequence: CDR1 SGHDN, CDR2 FVKESK. CDR3 DNA sequence: TGTGCCAGCAGCCAAGAACAGAGGAGAGAAAAACTGTTTTTT. Protein: CASSQEQRREKLFF.